Listed here are 23 T cell receptor beta chains from one sample, sequenced in a study of blood T cells in healthy people across ages. A second PCR, run for roughly 7 to 12 cycles, used a sample-barcoded 5' primer plus a J-beta primer mix. MiXCR, applied by TCRdb to the 5' RACE reads, yields one record per CDR3 protein. The sample carries about 970,000 distinct CDR3 sequences, 45% to 60% recorded once. The sample comprised blood. Receptors originate from a woman aged 55 to 70 in good health.

The rearrangement uses TRBV4-3 and TRBJ2-5; unclear D gene. CDR3 length: 15 residues. V lost 1 base, J lost 0 bases, and 9 bases lay in between. Germline V lookup: CDR1 LGHNA, CDR2 YSLEER. CDR3 bases: TGCGCCAGCAGCCAAGGGGCTCTGTACCAAGAGACCCAGTACTTC. Its translation: CASSQGALYQETQYF.

The chain links TRBV12-3 or TRBV12-4 to TRBJ2-7; D unresolved. The J call may be mistaken, given a closer DNA end match to TRBJ2-4. CDR3 length equals 12 residues. DNA for the CDR3: TGTGCCAGCAGTTTAGACAGAAACATTCAGTACTTC. This sequence encodes CASSLDRNIQYF.

This clonotype was seen more than once but under ten times. The chain links TRBV7-8 to TRBJ2-7; TRBD1 is a possible D gene (6 bases). From germline, CDR1 is SGHVS and CDR2 FQNEAQ. This CDR3 is 16 amino acids long. Trimming cost V 4 bases and J 0 bases, with 16 bases left between them. The CDR3 sequence is CASSYPPNRVSYEQYF. CDR3 DNA sequence: TGTGCCAGCAGCTACCCGCCAAACAGGGTCTCCTACGAGCAGTACTTC.

This clonotype came up a few times. The chain links TRBV6-5 to TRBJ2-7, with 9 bases aligning to TRBD2. Matching the DNA end better, TRBJ2-5 makes the J call doubtful. The CDR3 has 15 residues. CDR1 MNHEY and CDR2 SVGAGI come from the germline V gene. CDR3 nucleotide sequence: TGTGCCAGCAGTTGGGTAGCGGGAGAGGGTGAGACCCAGTACTTC. Protein product: CASSWVAGEGETQYF.

This sequence joins TRBV27 and TRBJ2-7; 11 bases line up with TRBD2. The V gene end was trimmed by 6 bases and the J gene end by 5 bases; junction bases not matched to a gene: 9. The germline V gene encodes CDR1 MNHEY and CDR2 SMNVEV (reference sequence). The CDR3 is made up of 15 amino acids. CDR3 region: CASRRNSGRADEQYF. CDR3 nucleotides: TGTGCCAGCAGGCGAAATAGCGGGAGGGCCGACGAGCAGTACTTC.

The rearrangement uses TRBV15 and TRBJ2-5; D remains unclear. This CDR3 is 13 amino acids long. Germline values: CDR1 LNHNV, CDR2 YYDKDF (reference sequence). The ends were cut back, 8 bases at V and 1 base at J, with 11 bases in the middle. DNA for the CDR3: TGTGCCACCTGCATAGGACGCCAAGAGACCCAGTACTTC. It is translated as CATCIGRQETQYF.

The chain links TRBV6-1 to TRBJ2-4; weak D call: TRBD1 (7 bases). The germline V and J ends were trimmed by 5 bases and 0 bases, with 20 bases remaining between them. Germline lookup yields CDR1 MNHNS and CDR2 SASEGT. The CDR3 runs 18 residues. The CDR3 sequence: CASSTGDRGGIAKNIQYF. The DNA of the CDR3 is TGTGCCAGCAGTACGGGGGACAGAGGGGGGATAGCCAAAAACATTCAGTACTTC.

The J gene is TRBJ2-5, the V gene TRBV29-1, with no clear D. Germline values: CDR1 SQVTM, CDR2 ANQGSEA. The CDR3 is 11 residues long. Trimming stripped 2 bases from V and 5 bases from J, with 6 bases between. CDR3 bases: TGCAGCGTTGAAATTTGGGAGACCCAGTACTTC. It translates to CSVEIWETQYF.

The CDR3 bases are TGTGCCAGCAGCCGCAGAGTTTACTACGAGCAGTACTTC. This sequence encodes CASSRRVYYEQYF. The chain joins TRBV2 to TRBJ2-7; D uncertain. The CDR3 spans 13 residues. Between the trimmed V and J ends, which lost 6 bases and 3 bases, there was a span of 12 bases. The V gene's germline CDR1 is SNHLY and CDR2 FYNNEI.

This clonotype was seen more than once but under ten times. The chain recombines TRBV12-3 or TRBV12-4 with TRBJ1-2; D is uncertain. CDR3 length: 14 residues. V lost 5 bases to trimming and J lost 6 bases, with 16 bases between them. The CDR3 region is CASSLPIQANGYTF. The DNA of the CDR3 is TGTGCCAGCAGTCTGCCTATCCAGGCGAATGGCTACACCTTC.

This clonotype appeared a few times. This chain joins TRBV6-2 or TRBV6-3 and TRBJ2-6; D not certain. CDR1 and CDR2 (germline): MNHEY, SVGEGT. V lost 8 bases and J lost 0, with 17 bases in between. This CDR3 region has 17 residues. The CDR3 reads CASDQPEKSSGANVLTF. In DNA, the CDR3 is TGTGCCAGCGACCAACCAGAAAAAAGCTCTGGGGCCAACGTCCTGACTTTC.

CDR3 loop: CAWSTGLNTQYF. CDR3 bases: TGTGCCTGGAGCACAGGGTTAAATACGCAGTATTTT. The rearrangement uses TRBV30 and TRBJ2-3, with a weak D call TRBD1 (6 bases). Trimming cost V 3 bases and J 7 bases, with 11 bases left between them. CDR1 is GTSNPN and CDR2 is SVGIG in the germline V gene (reference sequence). This CDR3 is built from 12 residues.

CDR3 amino acids: CASSVTGMNTEAFF. CDR3 nucleotide sequence: TGTGCCAGCAGTGTCACAGGGATGAACACTGAAGCTTTCTTT. V and J are TRBV27 and TRBJ1-1; TRBD1 is a possible D gene (6 bases). Germline CDR1 is MNHEY and CDR2 is SMNVEV (reference sequence). This CDR3 spans 14 amino acids. V gave up 5 bases and J gave up 0 bases, with 10 bases separating them.

The chain carries TRBV29-1 and TRBJ1-1; D is ambiguous. V dropped 4 bases and J dropped 11 bases, with 14 bases sitting between them. Germline V gene sequence: CDR1 SQVTM, CDR2 ANQGSEA. The CDR3 loop spans 11 amino acids. CDR3 protein: CSVAVLQWAFF. The CDR3 nucleotides read TGCAGCGTTGCTGTCCTACAATGGGCTTTCTTT.

The chain's CDR3 is CASSRTTITGAGANVLTF. The DNA for the CDR3 is TGTGCCAGCAGTCGAACTACTATTACAGGGGCTGGGGCCAACGTCCTGACTTTC. V and J are TRBV28 and TRBJ2-6; TRBD1 agrees at 7 bases. Germline V gene data show CDR1 as MDHEN and CDR2 as SYDVKM. This CDR3 has 18 amino acids. The ends lost 5 bases at V and 2 bases at J; junction bases unmatched: 12.

The sample holds a few counts of this clonotype. V and J are TRBV20-1 and TRBJ2-3; perhaps TRBD2 as D (6 bases). The CDR3 length is 15 residues. CDR1 DFQATT and CDR2 SNEGSKA come from the germline V gene (reference sequence). V was clipped by 4 bases and J by 4 bases, with 18 bases between them. Here the CDR3 DNA reads TGCAGTGCTAAATTCCCAGCGGGCGGGGCAGATACGCAGTATTTT. As protein: CSAKFPAGGADTQYF.

This clonotype was observed a few times. The V call is TRBV7-2, the J call TRBJ2-1, with D possibly TRBD1 on 6 matching bases. Trimming pared 5 bases from V and 8 bases from J, leaving 19 bases between. The CDR3 length is 15 residues. Germline V lookup: CDR1 SGHTA, CDR2 FQGNSA. The chain's CDR3 is CASSIRSGHLHEQFF. The CDR3 DNA follows: TGTGCCAGCAGCATACGCTCGGGACACCTCCATGAGCAGTTCTTC.

This clonotype was observed a single time. It may be a read error: a sequence one base away is much more abundant. This chain links TRBV6-2 or TRBV6-3 with TRBJ1-2; 8 nucleotides line up with TRBD1. Germline CDR1 and CDR2: MNHEY and SVGEGT. V gave up 8 bases and J gave up 0 bases; unmatched junction bases: 5. CDR3 length equals 14 residues. CDR3 coding DNA: TGTGCCAGCGATGACAGGGGAGCTAACTATGGCTACACCTTC. Protein product: CASDDRGANYGYTF.

The rearrangement joins TRBV5-4 to TRBJ2-3; D is ambiguous. From germline, CDR1 is SGHNT and CDR2 YYREEE (reference sequence). Trimming stripped 0 bases from V and 6 bases from J, with 11 bases between. This CDR3 region has 14 residues. The DNA for the CDR3 is TGTGCCAGCAGCTTGGGACTGCTGGGGGATACGCAGTATTTT. It codes for CASSLGLLGDTQYF.

The chain employs TRBV2 and TRBJ2-4; no clear D gene. CDR1 is SNHLY, CDR2 FYNNEI, per germline. The CDR3 length is 14 residues. Trimming shortened V by 7 bases and J by 1 base, and 11 bases separated the two germline ends. The CDR3 here is CASKTVEAKNIQYF. The CDR3 DNA reads TGTGCCAGCAAAACTGTCGAGGCCAAAAACATTCAGTACTTC.

The genes are TRBV29-1 and TRBJ1-2; 8 bases match TRBD1. The germline CDR1 and CDR2 sequences are SQVTM and ANQGSEA. There are 12 residues in the CDR3. V trimming: 7 bases; J trimming: 6 bases; junction bases outside the gene matches: 7. CDR3 sequence: CSARGQVHGYTF. The CDR3 DNA follows: TGCAGCGCGAGGGGACAGGTTCATGGCTACACCTTC.

This clonotype was observed a handful of times. The gene calls are TRBV27 and TRBJ2-7; 8 positions agree with TRBD1. Germline trimming cut 8 bases from V and 2 bases from J; bases unmatched to any gene: 11. The CDR3 has 15 amino acids. CDR1 and CDR2 from the germline V gene are MNHEY and SMNVEV (reference sequence). The CDR3 protein is CASRRKGRGPYEQYF. CDR3 sequence (DNA): TGTGCCAGCCGGCGAAAGGGCAGGGGGCCCTACGAGCAGTACTTC.

The chain joins TRBV20-1 to TRBJ2-3; no clear D. V was trimmed by 6 bases and J by 2 bases, leaving 21 bases between them. CDR3 length: 16 amino acids. CDR1 is DFQATT, CDR2 SNEGSKA, per germline (reference sequence). CDR3 residues: CSAPPAPLSNTDTQYF. CDR3 nucleotide sequence: TGCAGTGCCCCGCCAGCCCCCCTTTCTAACACAGATACGCAGTATTTT.